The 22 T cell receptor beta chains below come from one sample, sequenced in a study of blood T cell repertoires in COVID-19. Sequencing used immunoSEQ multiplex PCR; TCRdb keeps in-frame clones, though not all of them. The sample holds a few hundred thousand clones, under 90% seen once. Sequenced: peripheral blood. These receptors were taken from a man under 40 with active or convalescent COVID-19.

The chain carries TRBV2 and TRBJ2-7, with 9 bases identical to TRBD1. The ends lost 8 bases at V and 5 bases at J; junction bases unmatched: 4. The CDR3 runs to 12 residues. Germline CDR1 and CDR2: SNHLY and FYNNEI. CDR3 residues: CASQRTGDEQYF. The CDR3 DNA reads TGTGCCAGCCAGAGGACAGGGGACGAGCAGTACTTC.

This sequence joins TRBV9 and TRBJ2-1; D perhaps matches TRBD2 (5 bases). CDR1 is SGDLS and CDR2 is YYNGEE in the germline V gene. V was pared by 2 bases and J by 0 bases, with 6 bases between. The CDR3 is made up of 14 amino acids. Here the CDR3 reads CASSVGSSYNEQFF. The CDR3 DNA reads TGTGCCAGCAGCGTGGGGAGCTCCTACAATGAGCAGTTCTTC.

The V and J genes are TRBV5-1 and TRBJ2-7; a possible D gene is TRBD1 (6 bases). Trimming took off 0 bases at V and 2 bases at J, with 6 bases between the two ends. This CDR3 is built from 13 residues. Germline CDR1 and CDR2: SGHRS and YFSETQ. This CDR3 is CASSLGDTYEQYF. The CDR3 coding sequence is TGCGCCAGCAGCTTGGGGGACACCTACGAGCAGTACTTC.

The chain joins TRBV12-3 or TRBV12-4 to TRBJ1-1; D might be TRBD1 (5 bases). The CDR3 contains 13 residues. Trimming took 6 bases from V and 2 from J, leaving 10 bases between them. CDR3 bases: TGTGCCAGCAGAGCTCAGGGAAACACTGAAGCTTTCTTT. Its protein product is CASRAQGNTEAFF.

The CDR3 DNA is TGTGCCAGTAACGAAGAGGGTTATAATTCACCCCTCCACTTT. Its translation: CASNEEGYNSPLHF. The V and J genes are TRBV19 and TRBJ1-6, with D hard to call. The CDR3 totals 14 residues. Germline CDR1 and CDR2: LNHDA and SQIVND (reference sequence). With 7 bases removed from V and 4 bases from J, the gap between germline ends came to 11 bases.

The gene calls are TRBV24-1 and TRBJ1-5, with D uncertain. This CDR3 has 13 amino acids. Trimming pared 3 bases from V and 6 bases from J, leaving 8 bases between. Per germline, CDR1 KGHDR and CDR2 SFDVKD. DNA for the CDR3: TGTGCCACCAGTGATACCCTCGGTCAGCCCCAGCATTTT. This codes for CATSDTLGQPQHF.

The CDR3 sequence: CASSLDVAGLSEQYF. CDR3 nucleotides: TGTGCCAGCAGCTTAGATGTAGCGGGCCTCAGCGAGCAGTACTTC. J is TRBJ2-7 and V is TRBV7-2; 7 positions match TRBD2. Germline V CDR1 and CDR2: SGHTA, FQGNSA. Trimming took 1 base from V and 6 from J; bases not matched to a gene: 9. The CDR3 length is 15 residues.

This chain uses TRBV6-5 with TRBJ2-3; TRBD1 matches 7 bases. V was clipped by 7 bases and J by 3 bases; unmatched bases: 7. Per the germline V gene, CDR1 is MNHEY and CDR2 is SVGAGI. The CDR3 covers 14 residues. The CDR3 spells CASIRTGGTDTQYF. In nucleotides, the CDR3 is TGTGCCAGCATTAGGACAGGCGGGACAGATACGCAGTATTTT.

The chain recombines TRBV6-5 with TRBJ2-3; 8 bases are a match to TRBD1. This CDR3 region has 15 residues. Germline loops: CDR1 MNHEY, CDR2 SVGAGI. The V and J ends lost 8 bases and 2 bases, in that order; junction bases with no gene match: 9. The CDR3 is CASYPGTGPTDTQYF. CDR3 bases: TGTGCCAGCTACCCCGGGACAGGACCCACAGATACGCAGTATTTT.

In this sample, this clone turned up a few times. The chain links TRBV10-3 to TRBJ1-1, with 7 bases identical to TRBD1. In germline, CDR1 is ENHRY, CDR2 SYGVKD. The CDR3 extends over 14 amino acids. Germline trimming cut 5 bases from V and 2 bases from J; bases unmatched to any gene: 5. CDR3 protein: CAISMDRTNTEAFF. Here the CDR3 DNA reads TGTGCCATCAGTATGGACAGGACAAACACTGAAGCTTTCTTT.

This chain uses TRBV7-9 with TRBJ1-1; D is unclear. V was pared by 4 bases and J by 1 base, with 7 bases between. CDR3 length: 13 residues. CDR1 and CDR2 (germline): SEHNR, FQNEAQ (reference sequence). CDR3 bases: TGTGCCAGCAGCTCTTACAAGAACACTGAAGCTTTCTTT. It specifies CASSSYKNTEAFF.

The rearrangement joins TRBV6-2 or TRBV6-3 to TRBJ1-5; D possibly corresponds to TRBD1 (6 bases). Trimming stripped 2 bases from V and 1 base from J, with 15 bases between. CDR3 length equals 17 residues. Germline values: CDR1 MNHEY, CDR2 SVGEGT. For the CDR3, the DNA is TGTGCCAGCAGTTACGGCGGCAGGGGTAGGAGCAATCAGCCCCAGCATTTT. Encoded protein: CASSYGGRGRSNQPQHF.

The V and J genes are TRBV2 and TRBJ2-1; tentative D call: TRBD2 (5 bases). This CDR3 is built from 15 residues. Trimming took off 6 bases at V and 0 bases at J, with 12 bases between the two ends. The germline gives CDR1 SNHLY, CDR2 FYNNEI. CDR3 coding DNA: TGTGCCAGCAGAGCCCCTAGCAACTCCTACAATGAGCAGTTCTTC. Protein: CASRAPSNSYNEQFF.

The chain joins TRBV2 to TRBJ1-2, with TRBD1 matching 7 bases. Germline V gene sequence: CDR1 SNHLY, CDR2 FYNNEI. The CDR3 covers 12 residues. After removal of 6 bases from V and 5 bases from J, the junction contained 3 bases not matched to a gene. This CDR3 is CASRDRRYGYTF. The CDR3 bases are TGTGCCAGCAGGGACAGGAGATATGGCTACACCTTC.

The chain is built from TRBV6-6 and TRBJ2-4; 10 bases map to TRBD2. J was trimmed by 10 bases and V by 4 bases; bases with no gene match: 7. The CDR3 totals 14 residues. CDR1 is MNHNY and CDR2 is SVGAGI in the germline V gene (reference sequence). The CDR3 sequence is CASSSPGLASIQYF. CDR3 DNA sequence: TGTGCCAGCAGTTCGCCGGGACTAGCGTCTATTCAGTACTTC.

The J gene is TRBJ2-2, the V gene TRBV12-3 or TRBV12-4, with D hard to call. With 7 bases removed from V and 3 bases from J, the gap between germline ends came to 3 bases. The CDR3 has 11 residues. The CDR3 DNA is TGTGCCAGCACCGACACCGGGGAGCTGTTTTTT. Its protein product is CASTDTGELFF.

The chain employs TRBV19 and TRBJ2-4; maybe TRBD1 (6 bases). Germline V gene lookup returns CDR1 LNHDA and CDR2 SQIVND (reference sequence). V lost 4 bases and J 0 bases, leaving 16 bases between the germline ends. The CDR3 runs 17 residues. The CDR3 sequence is CASSTRQERLAKNIQYF. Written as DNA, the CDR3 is TGTGCCAGTAGTACTCGACAGGAAAGGTTAGCCAAAAACATTCAGTACTTC.

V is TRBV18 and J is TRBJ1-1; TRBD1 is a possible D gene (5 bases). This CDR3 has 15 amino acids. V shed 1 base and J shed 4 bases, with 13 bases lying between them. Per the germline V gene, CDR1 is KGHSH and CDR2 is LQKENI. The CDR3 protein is CASSPRQGDGTEAFF. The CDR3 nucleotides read TGTGCCAGCTCACCACGTCAGGGCGATGGCACTGAAGCTTTCTTT.

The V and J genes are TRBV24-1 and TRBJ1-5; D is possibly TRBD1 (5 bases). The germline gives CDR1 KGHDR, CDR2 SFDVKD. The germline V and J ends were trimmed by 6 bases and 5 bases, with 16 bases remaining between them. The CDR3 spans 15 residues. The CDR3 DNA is TGTGCCACCAGTTCCCCGGGGGACGGGGATCAGCCCCAGCATTTT. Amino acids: CATSSPGDGDQPQHF.

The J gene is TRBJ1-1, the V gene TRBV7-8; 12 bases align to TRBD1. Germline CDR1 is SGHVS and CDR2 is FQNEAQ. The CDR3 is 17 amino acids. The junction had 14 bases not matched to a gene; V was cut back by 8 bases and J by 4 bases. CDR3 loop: CASGGGQGAFGGTEAFF. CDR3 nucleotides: TGTGCCAGCGGTGGGGGACAGGGGGCCTTCGGTGGCACTGAAGCTTTCTTT.

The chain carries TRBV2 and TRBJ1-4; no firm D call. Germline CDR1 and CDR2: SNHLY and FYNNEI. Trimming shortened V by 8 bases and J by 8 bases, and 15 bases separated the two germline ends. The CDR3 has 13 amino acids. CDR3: CASGVLTWEKLFF. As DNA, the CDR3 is TGTGCCAGCGGAGTCTTAACTTGGGAAAAACTGTTTTTT.

The CDR3 spells CASSVALAGRNEQFF. CDR3 DNA sequence: TGTGCCAGCAGCGTAGCTCTCGCGGGACGCAATGAGCAGTTCTTC. The chain combines TRBV9 with TRBJ2-1, with a possible D match to TRBD2 (6 bases). This CDR3 region has 15 residues. Deletions cut 0 bases from V and 6 bases from J, with 13 bases between. The V gene's germline CDR1 is SGDLS and CDR2 YYNGEE.